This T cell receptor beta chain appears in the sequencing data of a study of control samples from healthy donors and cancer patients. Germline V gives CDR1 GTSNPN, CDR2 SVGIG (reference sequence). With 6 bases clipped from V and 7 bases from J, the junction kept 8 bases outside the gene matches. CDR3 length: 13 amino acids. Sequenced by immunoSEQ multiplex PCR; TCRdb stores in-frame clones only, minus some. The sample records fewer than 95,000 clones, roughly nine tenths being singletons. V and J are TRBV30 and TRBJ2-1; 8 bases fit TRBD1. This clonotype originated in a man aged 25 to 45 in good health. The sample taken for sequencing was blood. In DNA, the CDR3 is TGTGCCTGTTCAGGGGGCGCCTGGAATGAGCAGTTCTTC. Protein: CACSGGAWNEQFF. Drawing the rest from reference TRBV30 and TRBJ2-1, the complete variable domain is SQTIHQWPATLVQPVGSPLSLECTVEGTSNPNLYWYRQAAGRGLQLLFYSVGIGQISSEVPQNLSASRPQDRQFILSSKKLLLSDSGFYLCACSGGAWNEQFFGPGTRLTVL.